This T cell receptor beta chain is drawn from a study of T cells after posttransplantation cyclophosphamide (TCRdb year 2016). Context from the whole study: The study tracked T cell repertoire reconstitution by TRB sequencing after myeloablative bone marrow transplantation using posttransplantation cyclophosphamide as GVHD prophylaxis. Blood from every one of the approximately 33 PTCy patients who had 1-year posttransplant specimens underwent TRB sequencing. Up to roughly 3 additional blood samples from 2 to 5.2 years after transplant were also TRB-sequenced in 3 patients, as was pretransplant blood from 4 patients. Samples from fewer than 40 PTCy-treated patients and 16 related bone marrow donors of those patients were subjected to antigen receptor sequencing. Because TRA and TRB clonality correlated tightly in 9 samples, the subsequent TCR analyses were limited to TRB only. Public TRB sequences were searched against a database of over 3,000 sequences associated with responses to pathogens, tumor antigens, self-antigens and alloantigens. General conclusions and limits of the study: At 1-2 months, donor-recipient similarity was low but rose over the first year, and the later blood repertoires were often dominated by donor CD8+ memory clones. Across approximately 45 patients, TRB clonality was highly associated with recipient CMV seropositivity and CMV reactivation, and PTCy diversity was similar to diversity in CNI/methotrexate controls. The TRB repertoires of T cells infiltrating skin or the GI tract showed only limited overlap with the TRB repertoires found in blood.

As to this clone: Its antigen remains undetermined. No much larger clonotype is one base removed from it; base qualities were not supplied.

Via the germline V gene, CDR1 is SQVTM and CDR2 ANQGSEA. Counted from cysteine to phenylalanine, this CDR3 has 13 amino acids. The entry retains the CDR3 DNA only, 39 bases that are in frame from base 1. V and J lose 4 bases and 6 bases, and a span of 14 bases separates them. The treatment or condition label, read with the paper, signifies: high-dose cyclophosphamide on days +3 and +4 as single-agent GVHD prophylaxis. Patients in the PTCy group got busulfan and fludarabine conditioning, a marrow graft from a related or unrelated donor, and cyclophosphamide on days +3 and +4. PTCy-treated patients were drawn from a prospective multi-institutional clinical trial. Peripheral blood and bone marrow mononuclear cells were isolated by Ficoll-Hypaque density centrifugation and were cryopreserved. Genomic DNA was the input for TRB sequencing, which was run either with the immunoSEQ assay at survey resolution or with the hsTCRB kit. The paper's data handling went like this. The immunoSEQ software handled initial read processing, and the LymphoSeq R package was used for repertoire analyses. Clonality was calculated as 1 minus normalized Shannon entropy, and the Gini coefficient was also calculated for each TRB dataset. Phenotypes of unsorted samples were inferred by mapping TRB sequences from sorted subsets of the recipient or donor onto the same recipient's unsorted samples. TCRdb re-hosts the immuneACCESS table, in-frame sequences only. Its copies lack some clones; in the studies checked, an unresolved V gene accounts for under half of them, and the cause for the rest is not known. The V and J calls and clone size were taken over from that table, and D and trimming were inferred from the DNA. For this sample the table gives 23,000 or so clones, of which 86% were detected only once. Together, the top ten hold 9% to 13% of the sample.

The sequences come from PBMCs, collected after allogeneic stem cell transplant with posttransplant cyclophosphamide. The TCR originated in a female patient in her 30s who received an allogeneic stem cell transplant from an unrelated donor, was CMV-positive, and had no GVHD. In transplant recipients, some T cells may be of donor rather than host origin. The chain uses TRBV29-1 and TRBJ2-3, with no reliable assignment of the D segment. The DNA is TGCAGCGTTGGGTCCGCTCGAAGCGATACGCAGTATTTT. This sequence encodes CSVGSARSDTQYF.